This record covers a single TCR beta chain. This record belongs to a study of cytomegalovirus exposure and HLA in healthy donors. 60 Vbeta and 13 Jbeta primers were used in PCR. Sequencing used immunoSEQ multiplex PCR; TCRdb keeps in-frame clones, though not all of them. This specimen shows about 200,000 clones; the ten leading clones hold 6.5%. The sequenced material came from PBMCs. The sequence was obtained from a young man in good health and CMV-seronegative.

This chain's CDR3 is CASSPGPSIGYSNQPQHF. The CDR3 DNA is TGTGCCAGCTCACCAGGGCCCAGTATCGGATATAGCAATCAGCCCCAGCATTTT. The chain has TRBV18 and TRBJ1-5; D not resolved. V dropped 2 bases and J dropped 0 bases, with 17 bases sitting between them. The CDR3 runs 18 residues. Germline values: CDR1 KGHSH, CDR2 LQKENI.